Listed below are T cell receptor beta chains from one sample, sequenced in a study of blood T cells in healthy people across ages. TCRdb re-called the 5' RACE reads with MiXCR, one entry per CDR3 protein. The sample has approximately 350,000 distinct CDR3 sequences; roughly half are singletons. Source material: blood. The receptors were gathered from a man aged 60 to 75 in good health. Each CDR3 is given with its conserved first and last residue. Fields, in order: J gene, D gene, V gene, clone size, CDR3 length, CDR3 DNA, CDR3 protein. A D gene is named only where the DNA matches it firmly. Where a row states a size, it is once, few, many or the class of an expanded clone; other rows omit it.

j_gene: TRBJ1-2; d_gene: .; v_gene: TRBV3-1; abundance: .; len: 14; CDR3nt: TGTGCCAGCAGCCAAGATTATAGGGGAGGCGGCTACACCTTC; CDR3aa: CASSQDYRGGGYTF
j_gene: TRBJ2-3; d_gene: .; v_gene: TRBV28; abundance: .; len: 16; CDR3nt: TGTGCCAGCAGTTTATACAGTAGCGGAGGCACAGATACGCAGTATTTT; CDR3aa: CASSLYSSGGTDTQYF
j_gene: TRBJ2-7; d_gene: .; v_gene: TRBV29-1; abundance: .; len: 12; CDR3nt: TGCAGCGCCATAGGGGGGACCTACGAGCAGTACTTC; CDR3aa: CSAIGGTYEQYF
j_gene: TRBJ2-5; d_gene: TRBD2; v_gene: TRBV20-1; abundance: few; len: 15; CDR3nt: TGCAGTGCTCCCCGGACTAGCGGGAGTGCCAGGACCCAGTACTTC; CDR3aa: CSAPRTSGSARTQYF
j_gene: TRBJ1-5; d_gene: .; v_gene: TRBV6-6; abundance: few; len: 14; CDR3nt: TGTGCCAGCAGCCCCGGGACCCCATATCAGCCCCAGCATTTT; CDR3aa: CASSPGTPYQPQHF
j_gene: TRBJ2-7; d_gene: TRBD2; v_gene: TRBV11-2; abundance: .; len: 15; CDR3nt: TGTGCCAGCAGCAGGGGACTAGCGGTGGCCTACGAGCAGTACTTC; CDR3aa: CASSRGLAVAYEQYF
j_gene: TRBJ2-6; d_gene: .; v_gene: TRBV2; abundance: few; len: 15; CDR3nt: TGTGCCAGCAGTTTGGGGTACTCTGGGGCCAACGTCCTGACTTTC; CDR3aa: CASSLGYSGANVLTF
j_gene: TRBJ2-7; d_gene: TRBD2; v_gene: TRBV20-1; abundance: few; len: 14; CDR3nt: TGCAGTGCGGACTCTAGCGGACCCTCCTACGAGCAGTACTTC; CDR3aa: CSADSSGPSYEQYF
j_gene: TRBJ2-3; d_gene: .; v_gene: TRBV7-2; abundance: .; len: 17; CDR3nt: TGTGCCAGCAGCTTAGCGAAGGTCCGAGACCGCACAGATACGCAGTATTTT; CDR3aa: CASSLAKVRDRTDTQYF
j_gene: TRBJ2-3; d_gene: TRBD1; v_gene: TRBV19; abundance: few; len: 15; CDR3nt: TGTGCCAGTAGTCCCGGACAGGTGGGCACAGATACGCAGTATTTT; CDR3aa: CASSPGQVGTDTQYF
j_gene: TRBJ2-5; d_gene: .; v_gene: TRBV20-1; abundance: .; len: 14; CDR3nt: TGCAGTGTCGTGGACAGCCCACACCAAGAGACCCAGTACTTC; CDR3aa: CSVVDSPHQETQYF
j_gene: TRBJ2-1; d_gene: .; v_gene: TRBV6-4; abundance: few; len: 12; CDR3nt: TGTGCCAGCAGCGCTGCTGGCCGATGGCAGTTCTTC; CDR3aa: CASSAAGRWQFF
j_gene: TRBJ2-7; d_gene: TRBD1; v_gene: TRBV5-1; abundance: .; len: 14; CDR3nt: TGCGCCAGCAGCCCCGGACAGGGGTTCTACGAGCAGTACTTC; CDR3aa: CASSPGQGFYEQYF
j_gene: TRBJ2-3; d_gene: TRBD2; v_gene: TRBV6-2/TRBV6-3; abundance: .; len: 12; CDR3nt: TGTGCCAGCGGGAAGCGGGGAGATACGCAGTATTTT; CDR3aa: CASGKRGDTQYF
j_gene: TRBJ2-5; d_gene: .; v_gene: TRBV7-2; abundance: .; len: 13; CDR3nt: TGTGCCAGCAGCAAACCCTTTGGGGAGACCCAGTACTTC; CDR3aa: CASSKPFGETQYF
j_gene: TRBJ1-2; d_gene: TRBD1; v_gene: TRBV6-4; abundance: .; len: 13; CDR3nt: TGTGCCAGCAGTGAGACAGGGGGCAATGGCTACACCTTC; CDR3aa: CASSETGGNGYTF
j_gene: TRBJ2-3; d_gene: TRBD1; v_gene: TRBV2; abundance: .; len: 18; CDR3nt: TGTGCCAGCAGTGAAGCGGGGGACAGTTTCCTTAGCACAGATACGCAGTATTTT; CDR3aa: CASSEAGDSFLSTDTQYF
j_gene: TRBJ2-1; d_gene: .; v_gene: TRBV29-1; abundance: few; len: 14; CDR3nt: TGCAGCGTTAAGGGGGGGCTAGGAATCAATGAGCAGTTCTTC; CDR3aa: CSVKGGLGINEQFF
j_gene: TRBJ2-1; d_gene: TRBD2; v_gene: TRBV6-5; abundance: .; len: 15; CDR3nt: TGTGCCAGCAGTTACTCGCGGGGGGGCCTAAATGAGCAGTTCTTC; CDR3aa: CASSYSRGGLNEQFF
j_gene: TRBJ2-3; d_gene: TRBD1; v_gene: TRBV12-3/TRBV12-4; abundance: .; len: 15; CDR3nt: TGTGCCAGCAGTCTAGACAGGGGAGAGGAAGATACGCAGTATTTT; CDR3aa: CASSLDRGEEDTQYF
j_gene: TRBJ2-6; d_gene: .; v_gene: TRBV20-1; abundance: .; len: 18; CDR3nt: TGCAGTGCTAGAGTAGGTTCGGCAGGGGTGCCTGGGGCCAACGTCCTGACTTTC; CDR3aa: CSARVGSAGVPGANVLTF
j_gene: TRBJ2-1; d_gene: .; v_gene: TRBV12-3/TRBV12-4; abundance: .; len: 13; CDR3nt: TGTGCCAGCACCACTACTGTACTCGGTGAGCAGTTCTTC; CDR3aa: CASTTTVLGEQFF